This T cell receptor (beta chain) stems from a study of T cells after yellow fever vaccination. 5'RACE template switching added a universal primer site and UMIs to TCR cDNA. Via MiXCR, TCRdb re-called the 5' RACE reads, giving one row per CDR3 protein. In the table there are hundreds of thousands of distinct CDR3 sequences, roughly an eighth of which are singletons. J was trimmed by 8 bases and V by 4 bases; bases with no gene match: 12. The CDR3 spans 16 residues. Germline V gene data show CDR1 as SEHNR and CDR2 as FQNEAQ (reference sequence). Study-level points and caveats: A weaker but faster secondary response was observed, peaking on day 5 versus 15.

A word on this clonotype: The antigen remains unidentified.

This chain links TRBV7-9 with TRBJ2-1, with 9 bases matching TRBD2. The sample consisted of PBMCs, taken on the day of the yellow fever booster vaccination. This sequence originates from a man aged 25-40 years who received the YFV17D yellow fever vaccine. CDR3: CASSSLAGVSNYEQFF. The CDR3 DNA sequence: TGTGCCAGCAGCTCTTTAGCGGGAGTTTCCAACTATGAGCAGTTCTTC.